Listed below are T cell receptor beta chains from one sample, sequenced in a study of tumor-infiltrating lymphocytes in oesophageal squamous cell carcinoma. Each CDR3 protein is one row after TCRdb ran MiXCR on the PCR reads. The sample lists roughly 17,000 distinct CDR3 sequences; roughly 53% were seen once. Source material: esophageal tumor tissue. These receptors were obtained from a male donor with esophageal squamous cell carcinoma. Both conserved end residues are part of each CDR3. Each record gives: clone size, D gene, J gene, V gene, CDR3 protein, CDR3 DNA. D genes are given only for firm matches. Clone size, where shown, is once, few, many, or a class for clones that have expanded.

few TRBD1 TRBJ2-1 TRBV27 CASRNRGLLVNEQFF TGTGCCAGCAGAAACAGGGGTTTGCTAGTCAATGAGCAGTTCTTC
many TRBD1 TRBJ1-1 TRBV27 CASVPGTAMNTEAFF TGTGCCAGCGTACCGGGGACAGCCATGAACACTGAAGCTTTCTTT
NA NA TRBJ2-1 TRBV7-4 CASSTGAYNEQFF TGTGCCAGCAGCACGGGAGCCTACAATGAGCAGTTCTTC
NA NA TRBJ2-7 TRBV7-3 CASSLTGWGNEQYF TGTGCCAGCAGTTTAACGGGATGGGGCAATGAGCAGTACTTC
NA TRBD1 TRBJ2-6 TRBV12-3/TRBV12-4 CASSPGQAGGANVLTF TGTGCCAGCAGTCCTGGACAGGCGGGTGGGGCCAACGTCCTGACTTTC
many NA TRBJ2-7 TRBV6-1 CASSEVDEQYF TGTGCCAGCAGTGAAGTTGATGAGCAGTACTTC
few NA TRBJ2-3 TRBV7-6 CASSASGTDTQYF TGTGCTAGCAGCGCCTCAGGGACAGATACGCAGTATTTT
large NA TRBJ2-7 TRBV7-6 CASSPIYAGGRNEQYF TGTGCCAGCAGCCCTATTTATGCCGGGGGTCGTAATGAGCAGTACTTC
many NA TRBJ1-1 TRBV11-2 CASSLKRNTEAFF TGTGCCAGCAGCTTAAAAAGGAACACTGAAGCTTTCTTT
few TRBD2 TRBJ2-1 TRBV7-8 CASSRSRAGGSYNEQFF TGTGCCAGCAGCCGAAGTAGAGCGGGAGGCTCCTACAATGAGCAGTTCTTC
NA NA TRBJ2-2 TRBV12-3/TRBV12-4 CASSFRAGELFF TGTGCCAGCAGTTTCAGGGCCGGGGAGCTGTTTTTT
NA NA TRBJ2-5 TRBV7-3 CASSSIGETQYF TGTGCCAGCAGCTCCATCGGGGAGACCCAGTACTTC
NA NA TRBJ2-7 TRBV9 CASSIEMGPTWDEQYF TGTGCCAGCAGCATAGAAATGGGCCCCACTTGGGACGAGCAGTACTTC
once TRBD2 TRBJ2-1 TRBV7-2 CASSSPGGGGVHNEQFF TGTGCCAGCAGCTCCCCGGGGGGCGGGGGGGTCCACAATGAGCAGTTCTTC
once NA TRBJ2-7 TRBV6-6 CASSYKVTSYEQYF TGTGCCAGCAGTTATAAGGTCACATCCTACGAGCAGTACTTC
NA NA TRBJ1-2 TRBV6-8 CASSATETNYGYTF TGTGCCAGCAGTGCGACAGAAACTAACTATGGCTACACCTTC
many NA TRBJ1-5 TRBV7-9 CASSLGGSSGSNQPQHF TGTGCCAGCAGCTTAGGGGGGTCGAGTGGTAGCAATCAGCCCCAGCATTTT
few NA TRBJ2-2 TRBV7-2 CASSSLQGSSGELFF TGTGCCAGCAGCTCCTTGCAGGGTAGTTCCGGGGAGCTGTTTTTT
NA TRBD1 TRBJ2-4 TRBV6-1 CASRPGQGPYNEQYF TGTGCCAGCAGGCCGGGACAGGGCCCTTACAATGAGCAGTACTTC
NA NA TRBJ1-2 TRBV11-2 CASSLEGGDYTF TGTGCCAGCAGCTTAGAGGGAGGGGATTACACCTTC
few NA TRBJ2-3 TRBV20-1 CSATDGTVTSEDTQYF TGCAGTGCAACAGACGGGACAGTTACTAGCGAAGATACGCAGTATTTT
NA TRBD2 TRBJ2-7 TRBV27 CASSFGGGAYEQYF TGTGCCAGCAGTTTTGGTGGGGGGGCCTACGAGCAGTACTTC
few TRBD1 TRBJ2-5 TRBV27 CASSPGDSQETQYF TGTGCCAGCAGTCCTGGGGACAGCCAAGAGACCCAGTACTTC
NA NA TRBJ2-1 TRBV7-2 CASSRATESYNEQFF TGTGCCAGCAGCCGGGCAACAGAATCCTACAATGAGCAGTTCTTC
few TRBD2 TRBJ2-7 TRBV12-3/TRBV12-4 CASSLIRSDLLAGLPYEQYF TGTGCCAGCAGTTTAATACGGTCGGATCTTCTAGCGGGCCTCCCCTACGAGCAGTACTTC
NA TRBD2 TRBJ2-7 TRBV7-6 CASSSTSESSYNEQYF TGTGCCAGCAGTTCCACTAGCGAAAGCTCCTACAATGAGCAGTACTTC
NA NA TRBJ1-1 TRBV7-3 CASSFGGGTEAFF TGTGCCAGCAGCTTTGGGGGGGGGACTGAAGCTTTCTTT
NA NA TRBJ2-1 TRBV5-2 CASSSRTGDNEQFF TGTGCCAGCAGCTCGAGGACAGGGGACAATGAGCAGTTCTTC
NA NA TRBJ2-7 TRBV2 CAIRVLYEQYF TGTGCCATCCGGGTTCTCTACGAGCAGTACTTC
NA NA TRBJ1-2 TRBV11-2 CASSTGYGYTF TGTGCCAGCAGTACAGGCTATGGCTACACCTTC
many NA TRBJ2-5 TRBV6-6 CASSYRGNQETQYF TGTGCCAGCAGTTACCGAGGAAACCAAGAGACCCAGTACTTC
NA NA TRBJ2-1 TRBV11-3 CASSSNSYNEQFF TGTGCCAGCAGCTCAAACAGCTACAATGAGCAGTTCTTC
NA NA TRBJ2-7 TRBV9 CASSVSPLDYEQYF TGTGCCAGCAGCGTGAGTCCTCTCGATTACGAGCAGTACTTC
NA NA TRBJ2-1 TRBV7-2 CASSSPLLLGGGDSYNEQFF TGTGCCAGCAGCTCACCCCTTCTTCTAGGCGGGGGCGACTCCTACAATGAGCAGTTCTTC
NA NA TRBJ1-1 TRBV7-2 CASSLGITGELYF TGTGCCAGCAGCTTAGGTATCACCGGGGAGCTGTATTTT
NA TRBD2 TRBJ2-1 TRBV3-1 CASSPGASGRRDNEQFF TGTGCCAGCAGCCCCGGAGCTAGCGGGAGGAGAGACAATGAGCAGTTCTTC
NA NA TRBJ1-2 TRBV7-9 CASSLPGHPLNYGYTF TGTGCCAGCAGCTTACCGGGACACCCGCTTAACTATGGCTACACCTTC
few TRBD2 TRBJ2-7 TRBV3-1 CASSQELAGFYEQYF TGTGCCAGCAGCCAAGAACTAGCGGGATTCTACGAGCAGTACTTC
NA TRBD1 TRBJ1-4 TRBV7-6 CASSLGQGGEKLFF TGTGCCAGCAGCCTGGGACAGGGAGGAGAAAAACTGTTTTTT
medium-sized TRBD1 TRBJ1-2 TRBV28 CASNRGTRGYTF TGTGCCAGCAACAGGGGGACGCGCGGCTACACCTTC
NA NA TRBJ2-3 TRBV7-2 CASSQDQNPYEQYF TGTGCCAGCAGCCAGGACCAGAACCCCTACGAGCAGTATTTT
NA NA TRBJ2-3 TRBV7-3 CASSSSSGTQYF TGTGCCAGCAGCTCCTCCTCAGGGACGCAGTATTTT
once NA TRBJ2-7 TRBV6-2/TRBV6-3 CASTDTNPPYEQYF TGTGCCAGTACGGACACCAATCCTCCCTACGAGCAGTACTTC
medium-sized TRBD1 TRBJ1-2 TRBV24-1 CATSAGGQGAYGYTF TGTGCCACCAGTGCCGGAGGACAGGGAGCCTATGGCTACACCTTC
NA TRBD2 TRBJ2-7 TRBV7-6 CASSLGGGYEQYF TGTGCCAGCAGCTTAGGGGGGGGCTACGAGCAGTACTTC